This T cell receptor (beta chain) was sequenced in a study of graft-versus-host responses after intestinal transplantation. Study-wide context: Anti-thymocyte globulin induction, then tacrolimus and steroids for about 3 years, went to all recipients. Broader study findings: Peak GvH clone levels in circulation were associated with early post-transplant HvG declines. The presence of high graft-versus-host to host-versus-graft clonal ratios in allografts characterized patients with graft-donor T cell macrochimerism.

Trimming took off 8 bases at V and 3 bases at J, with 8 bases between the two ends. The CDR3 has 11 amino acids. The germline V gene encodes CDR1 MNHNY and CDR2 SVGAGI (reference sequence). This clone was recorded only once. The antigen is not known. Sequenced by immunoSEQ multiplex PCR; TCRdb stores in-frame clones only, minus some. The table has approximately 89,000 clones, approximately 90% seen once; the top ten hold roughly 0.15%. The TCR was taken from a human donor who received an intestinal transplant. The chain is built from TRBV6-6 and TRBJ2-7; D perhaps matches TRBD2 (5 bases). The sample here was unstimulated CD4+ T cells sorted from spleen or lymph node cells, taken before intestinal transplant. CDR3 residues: CASFRDYEQYF. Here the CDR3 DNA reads TGTGCCAGCTTTCGGGACTACGAGCAGTACTTC.